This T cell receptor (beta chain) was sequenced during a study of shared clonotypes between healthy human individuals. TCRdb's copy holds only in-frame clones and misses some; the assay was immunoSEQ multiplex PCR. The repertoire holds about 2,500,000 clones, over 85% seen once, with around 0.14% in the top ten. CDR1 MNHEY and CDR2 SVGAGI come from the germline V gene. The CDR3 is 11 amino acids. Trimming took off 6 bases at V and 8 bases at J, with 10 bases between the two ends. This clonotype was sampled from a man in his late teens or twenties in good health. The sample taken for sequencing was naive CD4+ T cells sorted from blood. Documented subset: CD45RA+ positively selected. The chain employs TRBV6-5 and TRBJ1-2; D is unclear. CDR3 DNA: TGTGCCAGCAGAAGGGCTGGGGGCTACACCTTC. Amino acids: CASRRAGGYTF.